This T cell receptor (beta chain) was profiled in a study of blood T cell repertoires in COVID-19. Study-wide context: Acute-phase and convalescent COVID-19 samples originated in the United States, Italy and Spain. T cells, B-cell-depleted T cells, or PBMCs provided the cDNA or gDNA that served as material.

Sequencing used immunoSEQ multiplex PCR; TCRdb keeps in-frame clones, though not all of them. The sample has roughly 500,000 clones, more than 75% seen once. The CDR3 is made up of 15 amino acids. CDR1 and CDR2 (germline): SGHNT, YYREEE (reference sequence). J gave up 2 bases and V 9 bases, and 14 bases lay outside the gene matches. Participants came from fewer than 25 US areas, aged about 18 to 89 years. Each recovered donor of Cohort 3 presented with two negative PCRs, clearance, or symptom resolution. Sequencing was done on a sample of PBMCs or T cells enriched from blood (not recorded which). This chain connects TRBV5-4 to TRBJ2-7; TRBD1 matches at 7 bases. This sequence originates from a woman aged 40-49 years who had recovered from COVID-19. The CDR3: CATRKTGAGAYEQYF. DNA of the CDR3: TGTGCCACCAGAAAAACAGGGGCTGGAGCCTACGAGCAGTACTTC.